This TCR beta chain was found in a study of blood T cells in healthy people across ages. This clonotype has just a few counts. Its matching antigen is unknown. The authors ran a second PCR of 7 to 11 cycles using a sample-barcoded 5' primer and a J-beta primer mix. Paired-end reads containing CDR3 totaled no fewer than 2.5 million for each sample. TCRdb passed the 5' RACE reads through MiXCR, listing each CDR3 protein once. The sample consists of roughly 1.6 million distinct CDR3 sequences, 30% to 35% of them appearing once. General study findings and limits: Investigators viewed diversity estimates from one million T cells as underestimates, the study reported. Across the age range, TCR beta diversity per million T cells fell in a roughly linear way.

This CDR3 has 14 residues. Germline CDR1 is LNHNV and CDR2 is YYDKDF (reference sequence). The junction had 6 bases not matched to a gene; V was cut back by 3 bases and J by 8 bases. Caucasian individuals from Russia who were healthy and aged roughly 6 to 95 acted as donors. The chain has TRBV15 and TRBJ1-2; 10 nucleotides align to TRBD1. The source of this sequence is a woman in her twenties or thirties in good health. The sample was blood. The DNA of the CDR3 is TGTGCCACCAGCAGTGACAGGGGGCCAAGAGGCTACACCTTC. The encoded protein is CATSSDRGPRGYTF.